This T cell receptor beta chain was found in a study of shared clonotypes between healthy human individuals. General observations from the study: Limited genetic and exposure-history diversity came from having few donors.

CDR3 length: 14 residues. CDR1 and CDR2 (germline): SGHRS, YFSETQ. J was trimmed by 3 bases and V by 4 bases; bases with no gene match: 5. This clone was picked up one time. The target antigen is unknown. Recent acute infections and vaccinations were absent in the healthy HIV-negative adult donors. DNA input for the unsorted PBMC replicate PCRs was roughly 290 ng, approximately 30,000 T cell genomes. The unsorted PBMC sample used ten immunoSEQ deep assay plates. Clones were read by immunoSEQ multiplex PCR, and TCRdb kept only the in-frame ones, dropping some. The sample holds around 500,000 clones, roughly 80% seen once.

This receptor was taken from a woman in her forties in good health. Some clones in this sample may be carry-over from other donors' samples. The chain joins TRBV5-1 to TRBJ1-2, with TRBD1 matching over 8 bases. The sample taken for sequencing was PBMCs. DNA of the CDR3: TGCGCCAGCAGCCCCCAGGGACAGGACTATGGCTACACCTTC. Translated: CASSPQGQDYGYTF.